This TCR beta chain derives from a study of cytomegalovirus exposure and HLA in healthy donors. As to this clone: Its antigen is undetermined.

General study points: Certain indistinguishable V segments, among them TRBV6-2 and TRBV6-3, were excluded. In a later analysis, specific HLA alleles were associated with 15,000 to 20,000 TCR beta sequences at a 0.05 false discovery rate. The listing of 150 to 200 TCR beta chains classed them as cytomegalovirus-associated.

Primers for the PCR totalled 60 Vbeta and 13 Jbeta. In the original workflow: An analysis performed later counted 74 million or so unique TCR beta chains (approximately 10 million of them shared). Clones were read by immunoSEQ multiplex PCR, and TCRdb kept only the in-frame ones, dropping some. That table is the source of V, J and clone size, and D and trimming were worked out from the DNA. The profile shows tens of thousands of clones, 65% to 75% of them singletons. Between the trimmed V and J ends, which lost 5 bases and 4 bases, there was a span of 6 bases. Germline V gene sequence: CDR1 WNHNN, CDR2 SYGVQD (reference sequence). The CDR3 sequence is 12 residues long.

This sequence joins TRBV10-1 and TRBJ1-5; D is undetermined. This clonotype was sampled from a man between 25 and 39 years old in good health and CMV-seronegative. Sequenced material: PBMCs. The CDR3 DNA sequence: TGCGCCAGCAGTTCCACAAATCAGCCCCAGCATTTT. Amino acids: CASSSTNQPQHF.